This paragraph covers one TCR beta chain sequence. Its antigen is undetermined. The sample comes from a study of CD8+ T cells in alopecia areata. Treatment defined: oral pan-JAK inhibitor, 5-10 mg twice daily. Extraction and reverse transcription of RNA yielded cDNA as the sequencing template. The repertoire was sequenced with immunoSEQ multiplex PCR; TCRdb's copy has only in-frame clones and lacks some. The sample carries about 140,000 clones, about 85% recorded once. Trimming at V came to 2 bases and at J to 0 bases, leaving 5 bases not matched to a gene. In germline, CDR1 is MGHRA, CDR2 YSYEKL. This CDR3 spans 17 amino acids. Points from the study as a whole: Sharing of TCRs across patients appeared less clear than in mice, possibly for HLA-related reasons.

V usage is TRBV4-1 and J usage is TRBJ2-3, with 10 positions matching TRBD2. The sequencing here drew on CD8+ T cells sorted from blood, taken at week 4, from a patient treated with tofacitinib. This TCR was sampled from a human donor with alopecia areata. The CDR3 DNA reads TGCGCCAGCAGCCAAAGGACTAGCGGAGCTAGCACAGATACGCAGTATTTT. Protein product: CASSQRTSGASTDTQYF.